The source of this TCR beta chain is a study of blood T cell repertoires in COVID-19. Data came from immunoSEQ multiplex PCR; TCRdb stores just in-frame clones and leaves some out. The sample includes 150,000 to 200,000 clones, roughly 84% of them seen just once. CDR3 length: 15 residues. Germline lookup yields CDR1 SGHTA and CDR2 FQGNSA. J was trimmed by 9 bases and V by 4 bases; bases with no gene match: 9. Seattle patients were enrolled while actively infected and followed longitudinally. The TCR originated in a woman in her 70s with COVID-19, enrolled during active disease. Sequencing was carried out using peripheral blood. The V and J genes are TRBV7-2 and TRBJ2-2; 9 bases are shared with TRBD1. The chain's CDR3 is CASSSDRGVFRELFF. The CDR3 region has the DNA TGTGCCAGCAGCTCGGACAGGGGCGTCTTTAGGGAGCTGTTTTTT. Full variable domain (outside the CDR3, taken from reference TRBV7-2 and TRBJ2-2): GAGVSQSPSNKVTEKGKDVELRCDPISGHTALYWYRQSLGQGLEFLIYFQGNSAPDKSGLPSDRFSAERTGGSVSTLTIQRTQQEDSAVYLCASSSDRGVFRELFFGEGSRLTVL.